This T cell receptor beta chain was observed in a study of control samples from healthy donors and cancer patients. TCRdb's copy holds only in-frame clones and misses some; the assay was immunoSEQ multiplex PCR. The sample lists about 190,000 clones, over 80% occurring once. Trimming pared 0 bases from V and 1 base from J, leaving 17 bases between. Germline CDR1 is SGHKS and CDR2 is YYEKEE (reference sequence). CDR3 length: 18 amino acids. The source is a man between 25 and 39 years old in good health. The genes are TRBV5-5 and TRBJ1-3, with D possibly being TRBD1 (5 bases). The sequencing input was blood. In nucleotides, the CDR3 is TGTGCCAGCAGCTTGGGGCCGTTAGTCGGGGGGTCTGGAAACACCATATATTTT. It encodes CASSLGPLVGGSGNTIYF.